Included here is one T cell receptor beta chain sequence, with context. Its target is not known. This specimen comes from a study of human thymus T cells. Study conclusions and caveats: A high degree of thymic repertoire overlap among unrelated individuals was reported in related research. Usage of V and J genes appeared biased in thymic and blood repertoires.

Generated by immunoSEQ multiplex PCR, the TCRdb table keeps only in-frame clones and is missing some. Of roughly 130,000 clones in the sample, more than 90% were seen once. The thymus was resected at corrective cardiac surgery. Donation came from healthy Finnish infants having corrective surgery for congenital heart defects. Unmatched junction bases numbered 3, after V lost 7 bases and J lost 3 bases. CDR3 length: 13 amino acids. CDR1 SNHLY and CDR2 FYNNEI come from the germline V gene. This chain connects TRBV2 to TRBJ1-2; 9 bases are shared with TRBD1. The TCR comes from a boy under two years old with a congenital heart defect but otherwise immunologically healthy. The sequenced sample was thymus tissue. CDR3 coding DNA: TGTGCCAGCATGGGGGACAGGGACTATGGCTACACCTTC. Encoded protein: CASMGDRDYGYTF. Complete variable domain (other parts from reference TRBV2 and TRBJ1-2): EPEVTQTPSHQVTQMGQEVILRCVPISNHLYFYWYRQILGQKVEFLVSFYNNEISEKSEIFDDQFSVERPDGSNFTLKIRSTKLEDSAMYFCASMGDRDYGYTFGSGTRLTVV.